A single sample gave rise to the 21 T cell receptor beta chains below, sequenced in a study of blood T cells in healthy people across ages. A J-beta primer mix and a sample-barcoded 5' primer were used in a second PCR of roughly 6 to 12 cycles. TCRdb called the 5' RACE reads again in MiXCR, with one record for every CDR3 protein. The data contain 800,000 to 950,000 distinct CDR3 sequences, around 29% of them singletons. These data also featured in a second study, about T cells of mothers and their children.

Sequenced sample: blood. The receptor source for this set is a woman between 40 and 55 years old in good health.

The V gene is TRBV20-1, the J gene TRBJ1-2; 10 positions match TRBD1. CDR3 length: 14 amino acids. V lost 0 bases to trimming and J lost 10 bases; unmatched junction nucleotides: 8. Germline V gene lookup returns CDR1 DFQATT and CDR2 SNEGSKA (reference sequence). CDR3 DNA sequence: TGCAGTGCTAGAGATGGGGACAGGGGAAGCGACTACACCTTC. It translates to CSARDGDRGSDYTF.

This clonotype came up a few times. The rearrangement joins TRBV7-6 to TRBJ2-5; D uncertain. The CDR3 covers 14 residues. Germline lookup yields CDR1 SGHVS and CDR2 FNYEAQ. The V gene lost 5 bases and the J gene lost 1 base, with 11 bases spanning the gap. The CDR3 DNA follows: TGTGCCAGCAGCCCCTACGGCCCCCAAGAGACCCAGTACTTC. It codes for CASSPYGPQETQYF.

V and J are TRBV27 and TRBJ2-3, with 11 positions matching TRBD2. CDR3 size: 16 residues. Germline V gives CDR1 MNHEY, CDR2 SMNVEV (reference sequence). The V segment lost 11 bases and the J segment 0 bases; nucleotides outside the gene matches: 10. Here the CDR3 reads CAGSSGGISSTDTQYF. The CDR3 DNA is TGTGCCGGCTCTAGCGGGGGGATTTCTAGCACAGATACGCAGTATTTT.

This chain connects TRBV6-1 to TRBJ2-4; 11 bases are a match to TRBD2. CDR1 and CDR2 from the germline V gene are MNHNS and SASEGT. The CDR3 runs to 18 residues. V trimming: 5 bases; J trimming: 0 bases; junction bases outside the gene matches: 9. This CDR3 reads CASSTGTSGSVAKNIQYF. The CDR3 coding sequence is TGTGCCAGCAGTACCGGGACTAGCGGTTCAGTAGCCAAAAACATTCAGTACTTC.

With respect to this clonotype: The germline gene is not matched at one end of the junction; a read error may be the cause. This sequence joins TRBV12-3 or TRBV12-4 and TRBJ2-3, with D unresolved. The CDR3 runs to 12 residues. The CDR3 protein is CASSFGTDTEYF. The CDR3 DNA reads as TGTGCCAGCAGTTTCGGCACAGATACGGAGTATTTT.

The CDR3 here is CASSEGQFNSPLHF. The CDR3 DNA reads as TGCGCCAGCAGCGAGGGACAGTTTAATTCACCCCTCCACTTT. The J gene is TRBJ1-6, the V gene TRBV5-1; 7 positions agree with TRBD1. The germline V gene has CDR1 SGHRS and CDR2 YFSETQ. Trimming cost V 4 bases and J 6 bases; bases outside gene matches: 4. The CDR3 loop spans 14 amino acids.

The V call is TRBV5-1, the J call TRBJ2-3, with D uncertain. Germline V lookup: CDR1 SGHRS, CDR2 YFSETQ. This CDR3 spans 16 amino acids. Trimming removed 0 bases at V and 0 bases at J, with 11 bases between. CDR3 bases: TGCGCCAGCAGCTTGGCGGCCTCTTCTAGCACAGATACGCAGTATTTT. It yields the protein CASSLAASSSTDTQYF.

CDR3 sequence reads: CASSSSNYNEQFF. The DNA for the CDR3 is TGTGCCAGCAGTTCTTCAAATTACAATGAGCAGTTCTTC. The chain is built from TRBV5-4 and TRBJ2-1; no reliable D call. The CDR3 runs 13 residues. Per germline, CDR1 SGHNT and CDR2 YYREEE (reference sequence). The ends were cut back, 5 bases at V and 4 bases at J, with 10 bases in the middle.

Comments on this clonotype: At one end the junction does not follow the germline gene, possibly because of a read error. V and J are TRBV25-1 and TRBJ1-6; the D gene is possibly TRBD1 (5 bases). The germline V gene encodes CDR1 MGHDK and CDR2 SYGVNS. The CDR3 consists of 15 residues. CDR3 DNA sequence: TGTGCCAGCAGTGAATGGGGCTCCTATAATTCGCCCCTCCACTTT. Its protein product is CASSEWGSYNSPLHF. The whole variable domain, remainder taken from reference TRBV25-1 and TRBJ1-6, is EADIYQTPRYLVIGTGKKITLECSQTMGHDKMYWYQQDPGMELHLIHYSYGVNSTEKGDLSSESTVSRIRTEHFPLTLESARPSHTSQYLCASSEWGSYNSPLHFGNGTRLTVT.

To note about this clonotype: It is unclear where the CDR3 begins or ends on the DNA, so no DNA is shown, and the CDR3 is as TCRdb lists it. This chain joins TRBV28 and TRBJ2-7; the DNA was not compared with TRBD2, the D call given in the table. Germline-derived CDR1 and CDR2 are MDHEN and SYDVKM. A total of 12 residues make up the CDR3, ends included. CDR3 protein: CASSWGGGTQYF.

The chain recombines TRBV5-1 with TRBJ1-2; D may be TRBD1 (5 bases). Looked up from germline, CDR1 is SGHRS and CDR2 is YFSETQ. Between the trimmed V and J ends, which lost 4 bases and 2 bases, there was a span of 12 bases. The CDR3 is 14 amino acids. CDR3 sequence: CASSPTTENYGYTF. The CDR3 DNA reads TGCGCCAGCAGCCCCACGACAGAGAACTATGGCTACACCTTC.

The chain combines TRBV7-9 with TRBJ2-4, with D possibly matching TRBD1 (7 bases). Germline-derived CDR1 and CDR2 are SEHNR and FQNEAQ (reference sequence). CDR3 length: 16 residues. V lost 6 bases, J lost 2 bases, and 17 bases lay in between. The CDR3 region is CASSFSRGASKNIQYF. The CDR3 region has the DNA TGTGCCAGCAGTTTTTCCAGGGGGGCGTCCAAAAACATTCAGTACTTC.

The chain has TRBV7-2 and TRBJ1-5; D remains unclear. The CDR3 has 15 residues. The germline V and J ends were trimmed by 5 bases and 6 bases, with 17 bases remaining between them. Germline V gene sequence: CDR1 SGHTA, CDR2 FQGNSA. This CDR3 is CASSQLVGLGQPQHF. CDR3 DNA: TGTGCCAGCAGCCAGCTTGTGGGGTTAGGTCAGCCCCAGCATTTT.

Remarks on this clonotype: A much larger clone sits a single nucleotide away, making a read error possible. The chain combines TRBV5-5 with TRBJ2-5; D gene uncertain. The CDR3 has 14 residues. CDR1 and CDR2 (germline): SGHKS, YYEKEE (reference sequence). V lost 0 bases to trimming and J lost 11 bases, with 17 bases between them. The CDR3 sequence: CASSLAMFTLEQYF. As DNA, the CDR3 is TGTGCCAGCAGCTTGGCCATGTTTACATTGGAGCAGTACTTC.

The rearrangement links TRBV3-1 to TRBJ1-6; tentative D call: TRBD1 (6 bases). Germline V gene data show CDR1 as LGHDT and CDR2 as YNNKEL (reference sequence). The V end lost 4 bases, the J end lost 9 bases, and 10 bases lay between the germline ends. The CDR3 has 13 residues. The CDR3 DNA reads TGTGCCAGCAGCCCTAGGACAGCTTCACCCCTCCACTTT. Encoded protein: CASSPRTASPLHF.

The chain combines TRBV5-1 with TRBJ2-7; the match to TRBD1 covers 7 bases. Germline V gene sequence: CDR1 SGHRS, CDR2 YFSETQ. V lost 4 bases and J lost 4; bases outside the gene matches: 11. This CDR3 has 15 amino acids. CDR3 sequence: CASSVTGTVVYEQYF. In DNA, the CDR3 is TGCGCCAGCAGCGTGACCGGGACAGTTGTTTACGAGCAGTACTTC.

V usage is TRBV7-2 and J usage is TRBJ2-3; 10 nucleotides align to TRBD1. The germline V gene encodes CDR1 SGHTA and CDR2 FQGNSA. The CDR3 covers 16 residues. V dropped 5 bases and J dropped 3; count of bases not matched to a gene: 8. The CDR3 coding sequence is TGTGCCAGCAGCCGGGACAGGGGCATAAGGACAGATACGCAGTATTTT. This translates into CASSRDRGIRTDTQYF. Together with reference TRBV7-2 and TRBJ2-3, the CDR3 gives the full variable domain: GAGVSQSPSNKVTEKGKDVELRCDPISGHTALYWYRQSLGQGLEFLIYFQGNSAPDKSGLPSDRFSAERTGGSVSTLTIQRTQQEDSAVYLCASSRDRGIRTDTQYFGPGTRLTVL.

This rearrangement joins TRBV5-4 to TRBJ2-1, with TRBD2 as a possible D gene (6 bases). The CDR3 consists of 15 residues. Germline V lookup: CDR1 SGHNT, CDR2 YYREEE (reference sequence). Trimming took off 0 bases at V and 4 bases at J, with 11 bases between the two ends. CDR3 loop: CASSLDGAGYNEQFF. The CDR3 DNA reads TGTGCCAGCAGCTTGGACGGGGCGGGGTACAATGAGCAGTTCTTC.

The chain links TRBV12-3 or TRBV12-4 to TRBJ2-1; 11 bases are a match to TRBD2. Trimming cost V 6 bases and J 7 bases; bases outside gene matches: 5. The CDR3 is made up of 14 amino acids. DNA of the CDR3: TGTGCCAGCAGGCCTAGCGGGGGGTCTAATGAGCAGTTCTTC. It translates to CASRPSGGSNEQFF.

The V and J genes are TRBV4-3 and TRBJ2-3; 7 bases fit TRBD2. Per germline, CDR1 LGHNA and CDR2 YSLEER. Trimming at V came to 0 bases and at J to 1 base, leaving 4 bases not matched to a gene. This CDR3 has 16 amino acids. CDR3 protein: CASSQDLSGGTDTQYF. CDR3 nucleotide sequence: TGCGCCAGCAGCCAAGATTTGAGCGGGGGCACAGATACGCAGTATTTT.

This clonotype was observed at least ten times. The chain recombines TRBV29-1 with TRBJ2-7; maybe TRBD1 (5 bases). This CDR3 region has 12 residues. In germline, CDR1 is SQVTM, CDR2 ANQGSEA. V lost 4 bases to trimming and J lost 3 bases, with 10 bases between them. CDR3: CSVAGIGYEQYF. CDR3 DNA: TGCAGCGTTGCAGGGATAGGCTACGAGCAGTACTTC.